This TCR beta chain was profiled in a study of beta chain features in type 1 diabetes. The study, taken as a whole, reports: All four CD4+ subsets from Type 1 diabetes patients carried moderately but significantly shorter TCRB CDR3s. PCR might show a preference for shorter templates, equally across patients and controls.

Regarding this clone: What it recognizes is unknown.

Every bit of the isolated RNA underwent reverse transcription, so sequencing read expressed TCRB transcripts. Measured with immunoSEQ multiplex PCR; TCRdb has only the in-frame clones, and not every one. The table has around 180,000 clones, around 8% seen once. CDR1 is SGHRS, CDR2 YFSETQ, per germline. Losses at the gene ends were 0 bases for V and 4 bases for J; bases not matched to a gene: 6. The CDR3 extends over 16 amino acids. The V and J genes are TRBV5-1 and TRBJ2-2; 7 positions agree with TRBD2. The clonotype comes from a woman in her thirties or forties with type 1 diabetes. Sequencing used central memory CD4+ T cells from blood. Here the CDR3 DNA reads TGCGCCAGCAGCTTGGAAGGCGGGGGTGGCACCGGGGAGCTGTTTTTT. Translating gives CASSLEGGGGTGELFF.